This TCR beta chain derives from a study of blood T cell repertoires in COVID-19. About the study: Acute and convalescent COVID-19 samples came from the United States, Italy and Spain. The analysed material was cDNA or gDNA that came from T cells, B-cell-depleted T cells, or PBMCs.

The CDR3 runs to 15 residues. Trimming left V 0 bases short and J 2 bases short, with 10 bases between. Germline assignment: CDR1 SGHRS and CDR2 YFSETQ. In the authors' methods: The assay estimated nucleated cells by amplifying reference gene primers. Some clones are missing from TCRdb's copy, which holds only in-frame ones; the method was immunoSEQ multiplex PCR. Clone size and the V and J calls come from that table; the DNA yielded D and trimming. The repertoire consists of roughly 87,000 clones, with approximately 84% occurring once and the leading ten covering 17%. The chain links TRBV5-1 to TRBJ2-3; D remains ambiguous. The sequenced sample consisted of peripheral blood. The source of this sequence is an older woman with acute or convalescent COVID-19. CDR3 in DNA: TGCGCCAGCAGCTTGGGAGGAACCCCCACAGATACGCAGTATTTT. Translated: CASSLGGTPTDTQYF.